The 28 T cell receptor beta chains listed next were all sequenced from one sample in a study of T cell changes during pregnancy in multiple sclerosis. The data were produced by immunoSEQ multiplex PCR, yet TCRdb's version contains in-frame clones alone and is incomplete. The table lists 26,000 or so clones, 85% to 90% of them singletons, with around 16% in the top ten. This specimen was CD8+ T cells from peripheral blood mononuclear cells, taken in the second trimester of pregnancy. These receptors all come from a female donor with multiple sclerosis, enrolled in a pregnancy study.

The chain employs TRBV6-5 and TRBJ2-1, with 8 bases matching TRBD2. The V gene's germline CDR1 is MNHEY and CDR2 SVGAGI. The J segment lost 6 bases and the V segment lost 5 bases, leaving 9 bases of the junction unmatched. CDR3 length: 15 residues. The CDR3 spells CASSPGLAELNEQFF. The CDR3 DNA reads TGTGCCAGCAGTCCCGGACTAGCCGAGCTCAATGAGCAGTTCTTC.

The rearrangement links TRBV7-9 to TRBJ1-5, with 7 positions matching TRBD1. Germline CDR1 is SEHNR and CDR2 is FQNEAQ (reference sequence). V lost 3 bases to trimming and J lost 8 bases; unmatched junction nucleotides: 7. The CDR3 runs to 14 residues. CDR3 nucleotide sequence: TGTGCCAGCAGCTTTTCCGACAGGGAGGAGCCCCAGCATTTT. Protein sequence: CASSFSDREEPQHF.

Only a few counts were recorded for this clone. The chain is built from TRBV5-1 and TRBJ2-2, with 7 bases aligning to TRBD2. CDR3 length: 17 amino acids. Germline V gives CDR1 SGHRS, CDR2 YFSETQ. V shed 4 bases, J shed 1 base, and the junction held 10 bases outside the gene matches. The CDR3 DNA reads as TGCGCCAGCAGCCGCTATAATAGCGGGTTGAACACCGGGGAGCTGTTTTTT. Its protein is CASSRYNSGLNTGELFF.

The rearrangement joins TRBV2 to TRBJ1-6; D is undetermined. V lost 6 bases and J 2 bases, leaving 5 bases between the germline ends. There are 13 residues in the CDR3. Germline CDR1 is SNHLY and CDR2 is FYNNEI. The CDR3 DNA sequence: TGTGCCAGCAGAGCCGCCTATAATTCACCCCTCCACTTT. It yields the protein CASRAAYNSPLHF.

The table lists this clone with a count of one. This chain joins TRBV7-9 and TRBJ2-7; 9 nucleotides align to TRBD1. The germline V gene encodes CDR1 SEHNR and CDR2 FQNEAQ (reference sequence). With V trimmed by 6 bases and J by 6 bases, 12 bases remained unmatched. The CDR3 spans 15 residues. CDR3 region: CASSPAGTGLSEQYF. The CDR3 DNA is TGTGCCAGCAGTCCAGCCGGGACAGGGTTATCCGAGCAGTACTTC. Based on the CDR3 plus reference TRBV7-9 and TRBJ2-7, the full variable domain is DTGVSQNPRHKITKRGQNVTFRCDPISEHNRLYWYRQTLGQGPEFLTYFQNEAQLEKSRLLSDRFSAERPKGSFSTLEIQRTEQGDSAMYLCASSPAGTGLSEQYFGPGTRLTVT.

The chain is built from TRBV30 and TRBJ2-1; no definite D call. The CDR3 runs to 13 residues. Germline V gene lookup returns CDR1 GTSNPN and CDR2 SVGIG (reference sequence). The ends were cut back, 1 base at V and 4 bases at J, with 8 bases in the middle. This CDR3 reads CAWSAYTYNEQFF. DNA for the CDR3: TGTGCCTGGAGTGCTTATACATACAATGAGCAGTTCTTC.

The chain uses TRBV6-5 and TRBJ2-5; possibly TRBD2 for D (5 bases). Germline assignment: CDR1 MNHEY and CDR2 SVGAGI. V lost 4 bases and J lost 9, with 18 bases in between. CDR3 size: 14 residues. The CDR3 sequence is CASSSNPLIGAQYF. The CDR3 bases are TGTGCCAGCAGTTCCAATCCTCTGATCGGGGCCCAGTACTTC.

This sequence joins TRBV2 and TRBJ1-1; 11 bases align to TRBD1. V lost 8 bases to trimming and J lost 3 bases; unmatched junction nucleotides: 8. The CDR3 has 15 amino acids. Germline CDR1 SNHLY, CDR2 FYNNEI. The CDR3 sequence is CASPGQGEADTEAFF. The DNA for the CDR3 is TGTGCCAGCCCGGGACAGGGGGAGGCGGACACTGAAGCTTTCTTT.

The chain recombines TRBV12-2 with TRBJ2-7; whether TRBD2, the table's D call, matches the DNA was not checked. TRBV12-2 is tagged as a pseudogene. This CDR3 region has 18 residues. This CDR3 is CASRLAARLAGGAYEQYF. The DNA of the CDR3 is TGTGCAAGTCGCTTAGCGGCTAGACTAGCGGGAGGCGCCTACGAGCAGTACTTC.

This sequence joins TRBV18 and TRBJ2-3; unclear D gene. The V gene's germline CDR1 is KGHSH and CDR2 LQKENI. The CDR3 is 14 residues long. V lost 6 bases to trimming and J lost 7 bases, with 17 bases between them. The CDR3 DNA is TGTGCCAGCTCCGCCTCGGGTGCCCGCCATACGCAGTATTTT. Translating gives CASSASGARHTQYF.

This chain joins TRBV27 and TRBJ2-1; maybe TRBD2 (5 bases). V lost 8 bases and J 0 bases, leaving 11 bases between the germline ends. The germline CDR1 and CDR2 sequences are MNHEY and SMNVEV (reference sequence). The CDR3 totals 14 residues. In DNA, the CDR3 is TGTGCCAGCCGGACTCCGAGCTCCTACAATGAGCAGTTCTTC. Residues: CASRTPSSYNEQFF.

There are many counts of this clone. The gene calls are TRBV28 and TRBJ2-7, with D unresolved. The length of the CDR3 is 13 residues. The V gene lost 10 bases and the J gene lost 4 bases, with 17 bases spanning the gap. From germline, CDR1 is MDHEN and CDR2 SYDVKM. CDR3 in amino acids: CAIADVASYEQYF. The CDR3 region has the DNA TGTGCCATAGCCGACGTAGCTTCTTACGAGCAGTACTTC.

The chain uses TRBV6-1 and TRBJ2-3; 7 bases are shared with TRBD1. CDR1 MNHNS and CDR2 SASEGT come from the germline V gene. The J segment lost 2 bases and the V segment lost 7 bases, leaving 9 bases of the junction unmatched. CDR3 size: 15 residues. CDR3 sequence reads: CASTGTASYTDTQYF. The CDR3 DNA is TGTGCCAGCACGGGGACAGCCTCGTACACAGATACGCAGTATTTT.

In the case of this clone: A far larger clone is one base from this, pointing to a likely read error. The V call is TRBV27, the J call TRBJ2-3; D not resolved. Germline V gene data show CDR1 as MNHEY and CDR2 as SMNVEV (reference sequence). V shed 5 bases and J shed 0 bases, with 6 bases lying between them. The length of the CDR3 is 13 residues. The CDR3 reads CASSATSTDTQYF. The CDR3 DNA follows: TGTGCCAGCAGTGCGACTAGCACAGATACGCAGTATTTT.

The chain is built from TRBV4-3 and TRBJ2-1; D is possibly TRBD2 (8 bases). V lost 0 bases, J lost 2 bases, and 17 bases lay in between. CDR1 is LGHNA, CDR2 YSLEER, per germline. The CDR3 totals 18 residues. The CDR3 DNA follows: TGCGCCAGCAGCCAAGATAGGGGGCCGGGGGGGGCCTACAATGAGCAGTTCTTC. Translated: CASSQDRGPGGAYNEQFF.

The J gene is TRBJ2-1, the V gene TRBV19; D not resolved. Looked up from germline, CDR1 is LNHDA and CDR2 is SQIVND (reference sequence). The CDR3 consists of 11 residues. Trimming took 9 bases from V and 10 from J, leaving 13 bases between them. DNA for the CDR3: TGTGCCAGCCGCAACCCCGGGGAGCAGTTCTTC. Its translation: CASRNPGEQFF.

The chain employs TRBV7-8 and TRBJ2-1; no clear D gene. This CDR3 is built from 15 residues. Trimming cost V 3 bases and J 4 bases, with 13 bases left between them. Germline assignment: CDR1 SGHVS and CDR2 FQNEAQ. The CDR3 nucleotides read TGTGCCAGCAGCTTTGACACCATATTTTACAATGAGCAGTTCTTC. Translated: CASSFDTIFYNEQFF.

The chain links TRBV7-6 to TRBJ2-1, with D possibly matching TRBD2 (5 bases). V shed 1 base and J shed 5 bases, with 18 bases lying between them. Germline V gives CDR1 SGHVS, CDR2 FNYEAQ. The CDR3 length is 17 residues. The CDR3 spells CASSLVLASRLDNEQFF. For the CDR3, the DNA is TGTGCCAGCAGCTTAGTCTTGGCTAGCAGACTGGACAATGAGCAGTTCTTC.

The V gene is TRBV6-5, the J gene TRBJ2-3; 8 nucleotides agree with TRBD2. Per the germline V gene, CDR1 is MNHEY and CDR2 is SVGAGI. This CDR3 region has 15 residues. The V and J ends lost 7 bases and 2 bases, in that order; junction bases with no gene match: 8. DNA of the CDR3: TGTGCCAGCACGGTTACTAGCGGAACCACAGATACGCAGTATTTT. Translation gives CASTVTSGTTDTQYF.

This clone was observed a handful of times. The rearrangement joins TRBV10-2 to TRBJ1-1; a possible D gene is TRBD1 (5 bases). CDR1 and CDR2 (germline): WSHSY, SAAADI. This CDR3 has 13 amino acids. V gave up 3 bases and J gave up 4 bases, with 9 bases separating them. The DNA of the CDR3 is TGCGCCAGCAGTGATCGGGGGATCACTGAAGCTTTCTTT. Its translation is CASSDRGITEAFF.

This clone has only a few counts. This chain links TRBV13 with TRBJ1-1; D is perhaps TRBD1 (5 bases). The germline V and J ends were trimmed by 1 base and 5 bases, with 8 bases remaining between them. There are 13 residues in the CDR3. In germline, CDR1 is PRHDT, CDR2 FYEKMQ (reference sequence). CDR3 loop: CASSLVKGTEAFF. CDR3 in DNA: TGTGCCAGCAGCTTAGTAAAGGGGACTGAAGCTTTCTTT.

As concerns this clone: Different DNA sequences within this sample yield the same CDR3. CDR3: CASSLTSGTHNEQFF. For the CDR3, the DNA is TGTGCCAGCAGCTTGACTAGCGGGACCCACAATGAGCAGTTCTTC. The gene calls are TRBV7-2 and TRBJ2-1; 11 positions agree with TRBD2. J was trimmed by 5 bases and V by 3 bases; bases with no gene match: 3. The CDR3 is made up of 15 amino acids. Looked up from germline, CDR1 is SGHTA and CDR2 is FQGNSA.

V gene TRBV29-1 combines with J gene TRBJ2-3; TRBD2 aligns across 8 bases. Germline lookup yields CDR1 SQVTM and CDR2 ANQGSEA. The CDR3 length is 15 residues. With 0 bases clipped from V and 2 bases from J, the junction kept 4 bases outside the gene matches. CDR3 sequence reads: CSVEDLAGFTDTQYF. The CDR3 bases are TGCAGCGTTGAAGATCTAGCGGGCTTCACAGATACGCAGTATTTT.

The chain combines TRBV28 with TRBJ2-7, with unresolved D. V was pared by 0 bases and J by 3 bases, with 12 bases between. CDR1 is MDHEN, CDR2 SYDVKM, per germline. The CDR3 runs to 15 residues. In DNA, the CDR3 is TGTGCCAGCAGTTTATGGTTAGCAGTCGGCTACGAGCAGTACTTC. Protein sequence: CASSLWLAVGYEQYF. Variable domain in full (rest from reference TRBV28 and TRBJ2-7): DVKVTQSSRYLVKRTGEKVFLECVQDMDHENMFWYRQDPGLGLRLIYFSYDVKMKEKGDIPEGYSVSREKKERFSLILESASTNQTSMYLCASSLWLAVGYEQYFGPGTRLTVT.

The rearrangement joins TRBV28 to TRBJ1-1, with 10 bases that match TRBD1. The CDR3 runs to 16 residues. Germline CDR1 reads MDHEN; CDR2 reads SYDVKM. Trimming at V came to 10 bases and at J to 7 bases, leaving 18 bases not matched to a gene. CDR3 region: CATDGARLDRGGEAFF. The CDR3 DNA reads TGTGCCACCGACGGGGCCCGCCTGGACAGGGGGGGTGAAGCTTTCTTT.

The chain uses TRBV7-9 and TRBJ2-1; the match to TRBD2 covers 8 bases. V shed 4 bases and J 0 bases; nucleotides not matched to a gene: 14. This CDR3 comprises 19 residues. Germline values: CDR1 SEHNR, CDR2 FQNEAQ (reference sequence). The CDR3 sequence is CASSSRASGPPSSYNEQFF. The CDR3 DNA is TGTGCCAGCAGCTCTCGGGCTAGCGGGCCCCCGAGCTCCTACAATGAGCAGTTCTTC.

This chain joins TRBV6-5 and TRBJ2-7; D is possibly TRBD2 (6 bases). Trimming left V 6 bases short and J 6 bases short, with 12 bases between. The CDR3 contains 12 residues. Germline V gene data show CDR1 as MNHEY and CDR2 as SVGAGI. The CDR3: CASSVQGGEQYF. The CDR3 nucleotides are TGTGCCAGCAGCGTCCAGGGAGGCGAGCAGTACTTC.

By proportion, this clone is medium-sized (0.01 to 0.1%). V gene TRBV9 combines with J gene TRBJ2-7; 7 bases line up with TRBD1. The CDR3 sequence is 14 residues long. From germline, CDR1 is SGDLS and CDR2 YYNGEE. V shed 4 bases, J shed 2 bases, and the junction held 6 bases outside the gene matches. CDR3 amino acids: CASSYRDSTYEQYF. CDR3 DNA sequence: TGTGCCAGCAGCTACAGGGACAGCACCTACGAGCAGTACTTC.